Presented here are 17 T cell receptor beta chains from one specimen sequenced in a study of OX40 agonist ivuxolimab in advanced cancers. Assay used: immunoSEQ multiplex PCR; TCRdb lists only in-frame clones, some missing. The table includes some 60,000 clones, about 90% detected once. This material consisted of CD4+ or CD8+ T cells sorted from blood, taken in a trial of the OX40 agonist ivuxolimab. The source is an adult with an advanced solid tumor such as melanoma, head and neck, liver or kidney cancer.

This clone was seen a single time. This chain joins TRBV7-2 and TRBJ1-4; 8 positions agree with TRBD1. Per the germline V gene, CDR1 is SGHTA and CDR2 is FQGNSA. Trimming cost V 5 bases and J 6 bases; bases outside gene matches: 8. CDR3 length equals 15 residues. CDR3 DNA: TGTGCCAGCAGCCCCGGACAGGGAGGCCATGAAAAACTGTTTTTT. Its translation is CASSPGQGGHEKLFF.

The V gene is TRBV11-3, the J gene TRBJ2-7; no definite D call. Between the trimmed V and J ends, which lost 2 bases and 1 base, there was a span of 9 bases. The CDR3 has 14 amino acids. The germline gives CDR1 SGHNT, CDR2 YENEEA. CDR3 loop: CASSLNSRSYEQYF. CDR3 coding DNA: TGTGCCAGCAGCTTAAATAGCAGGTCCTACGAGCAGTACTTC.

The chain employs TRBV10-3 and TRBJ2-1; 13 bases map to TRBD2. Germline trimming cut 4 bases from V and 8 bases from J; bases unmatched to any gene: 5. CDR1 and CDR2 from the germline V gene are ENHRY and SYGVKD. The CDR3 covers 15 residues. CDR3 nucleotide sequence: TGTGCCATCAGTGTGCGGACTAGCGGGAGTGATGAGCAGTTCTTC. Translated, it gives CAISVRTSGSDEQFF.

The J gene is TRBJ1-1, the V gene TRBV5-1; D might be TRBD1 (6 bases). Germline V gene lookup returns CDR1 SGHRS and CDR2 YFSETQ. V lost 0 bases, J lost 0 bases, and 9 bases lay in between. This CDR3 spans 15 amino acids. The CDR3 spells CASSLAGAMNTEAFF. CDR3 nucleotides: TGCGCCAGCAGCTTGGCAGGGGCCATGAACACTGAAGCTTTCTTT.

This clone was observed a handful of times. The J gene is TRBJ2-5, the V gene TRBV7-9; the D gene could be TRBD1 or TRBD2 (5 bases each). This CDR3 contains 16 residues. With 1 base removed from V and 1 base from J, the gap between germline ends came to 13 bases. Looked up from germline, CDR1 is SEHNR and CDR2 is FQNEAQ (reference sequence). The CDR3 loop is CASSLDRGTVQETQYF. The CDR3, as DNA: TGTGCCAGCAGCTTAGACAGAGGGACGGTCCAAGAGACCCAGTACTTC.

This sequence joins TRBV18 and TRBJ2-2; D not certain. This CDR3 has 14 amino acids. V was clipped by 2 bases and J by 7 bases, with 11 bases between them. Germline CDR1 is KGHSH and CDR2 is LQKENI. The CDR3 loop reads CASSPIKTGGELFF. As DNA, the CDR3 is TGTGCCAGCTCACCAATTAAGACGGGCGGGGAGCTGTTTTTT.

This CDR3 reads CASSQGLSGSNYEQFF. The CDR3, as DNA: TGTGCCAGCAGCCAAGGTCTAAGCGGGAGTAACTATGAGCAGTTCTTC. This sequence joins TRBV4-2 and TRBJ2-1; 8 bases fit TRBD2. The germline V gene has CDR1 LGHNA and CDR2 YNFKEQ. Trimming cost V 1 base and J 8 bases; bases outside gene matches: 10. The CDR3 contains 16 residues.

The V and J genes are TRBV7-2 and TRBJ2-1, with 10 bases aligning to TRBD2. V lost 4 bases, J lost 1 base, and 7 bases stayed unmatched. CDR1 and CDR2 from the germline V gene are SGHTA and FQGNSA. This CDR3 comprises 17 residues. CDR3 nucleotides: TGTGCCAGCAGCTCCAGCGGGAGGGCGTTATCCTACAATGAGCAGTTCTTC. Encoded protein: CASSSSGRALSYNEQFF.

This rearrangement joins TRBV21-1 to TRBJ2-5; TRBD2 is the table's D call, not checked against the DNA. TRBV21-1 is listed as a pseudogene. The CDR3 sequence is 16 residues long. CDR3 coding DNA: TGTGCCAGCAGCAAAGCGGTTAGGCGGAACCAAGAGACCCAGTACTTC. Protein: CASSKAVRRNQETQYF.

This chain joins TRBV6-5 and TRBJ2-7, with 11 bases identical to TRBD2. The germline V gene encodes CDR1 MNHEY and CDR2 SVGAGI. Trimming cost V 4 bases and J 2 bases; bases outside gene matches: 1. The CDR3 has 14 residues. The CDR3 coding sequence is TGTGCCAGCAGTTCGGGACTAGCGGCCTACGAGCAGTACTTC. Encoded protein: CASSSGLAAYEQYF.

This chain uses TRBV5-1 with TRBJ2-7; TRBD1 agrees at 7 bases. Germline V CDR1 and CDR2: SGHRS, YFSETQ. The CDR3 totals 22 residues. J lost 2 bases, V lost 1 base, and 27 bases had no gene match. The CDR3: CASSLNAMNRDRDRPRPYEQYF. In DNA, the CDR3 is TGCGCCAGCAGCTTGAACGCAATGAATAGGGACAGAGACCGACCCCGGCCCTACGAGCAGTACTTC.

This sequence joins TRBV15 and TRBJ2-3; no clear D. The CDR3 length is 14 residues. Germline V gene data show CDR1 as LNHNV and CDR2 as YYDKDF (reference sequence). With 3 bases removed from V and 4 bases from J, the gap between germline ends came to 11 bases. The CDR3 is CATSSGSGADTQYF. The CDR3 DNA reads TGTGCCACCAGCAGTGGGTCAGGCGCAGATACGCAGTATTTT.

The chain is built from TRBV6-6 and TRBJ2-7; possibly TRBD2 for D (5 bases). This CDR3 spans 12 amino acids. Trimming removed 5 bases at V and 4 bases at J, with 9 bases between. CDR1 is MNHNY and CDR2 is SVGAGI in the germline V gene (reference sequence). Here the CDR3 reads CASSTGRYEQYF. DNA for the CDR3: TGTGCCAGCAGTACGGGAAGGTACGAGCAGTACTTC.

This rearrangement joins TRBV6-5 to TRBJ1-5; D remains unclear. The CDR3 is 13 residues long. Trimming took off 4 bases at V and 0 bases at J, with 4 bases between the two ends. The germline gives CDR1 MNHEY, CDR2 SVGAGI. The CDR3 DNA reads TGTGCCAGCAGTTTAAATAGCAATCAGCCCCAGCATTTT. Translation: CASSLNSNQPQHF.

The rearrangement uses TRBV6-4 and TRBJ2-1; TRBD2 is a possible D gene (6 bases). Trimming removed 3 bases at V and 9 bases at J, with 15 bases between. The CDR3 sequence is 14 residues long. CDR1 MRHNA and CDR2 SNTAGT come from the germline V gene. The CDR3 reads CASSELARMGEQFF. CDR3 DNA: TGTGCCAGCAGTGAACTAGCAAGGATGGGTGAGCAGTTCTTC.

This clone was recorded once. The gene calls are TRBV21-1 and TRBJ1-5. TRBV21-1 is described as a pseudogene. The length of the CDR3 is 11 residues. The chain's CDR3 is CASSIGQPQHF. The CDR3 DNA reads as TGTGCCAGCAGCATAGGTCAGCCCCAGCATTTT.

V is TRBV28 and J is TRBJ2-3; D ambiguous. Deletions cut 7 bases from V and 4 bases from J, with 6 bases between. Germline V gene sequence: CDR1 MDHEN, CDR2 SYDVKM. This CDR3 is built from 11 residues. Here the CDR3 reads CASTLADTQYF. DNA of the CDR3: TGTGCCAGCACCCTAGCAGATACGCAGTATTTT. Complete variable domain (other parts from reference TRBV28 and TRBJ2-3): DVKVTQSSRYLVKRTGEKVFLECVQDMDHENMFWYRQDPGLGLRLIYFSYDVKMKEKGDIPEGYSVSREKKERFSLILESASTNQTSMYLCASTLADTQYFGPGTRLTVL.